The text below deals with one TCR beta chain. Its specificity is unknown. Other nucleotide sequences from this sample produce the same CDR3. This entry comes from a study of Ad26.COV2.S vaccination and SARS-CoV-2 variants. The wider study: Ad26.COV2.S given intramuscularly, once or twice 56 days apart.

CDR1 and CDR2 (germline): SGHTA, FQGNSA. The CDR3 loop spans 14 amino acids. The V and J ends lost 3 bases and 0 bases respectively, with 8 bases between them. General study results and limits: While placebo recipients had lower spike-specific TCR breadth, vaccine recipients had more.

This table comes from immunoSEQ multiplex PCR, and its TCRdb copy is limited to in-frame clones, with some not included. The data contain around 450,000 clones, about nine tenths of them singletons. Treatment reported: around 19 received Ad26.COV2.S at low or high dose, single or two shots; several received placebo; per-sample allocation not given. Samples were taken on day 63 after the first vaccine or placebo injection. The chain joins TRBV7-2 to TRBJ1-1, with D possibly matching TRBD1 (6 bases). This sequence originates from a person between 18 and 65 years old who received the Ad26.COV2.S COVID-19 vaccine or a placebo. The sample here was peripheral blood, taken in a trial of Ad26.COV2.S vaccine versus placebo. CDR3 protein: CASSLQGLNTEAFF. Written as DNA, the CDR3 is TGTGCCAGCAGCTTGCAGGGGTTGAACACTGAAGCTTTCTTT.